The rows below give T cell receptor beta chains drawn from one sample of a study of cytomegalovirus exposure and HLA in healthy donors. Using immunoSEQ multiplex PCR, the repertoire was profiled, and TCRdb retains in-frame clones only, with some absent. The sample has 180,000 or so clones; approximately 86% are singletons. Sequenced material: PBMCs. Receptors were obtained from a male donor in good health and CMV-seronegative. The CDR3 runs from the conserved cysteine through the conserved F or W. The D gene is left open where the match is weak. Clone size appears in some rows only: once, few, many, or a class for an expanded clone.

.,.,TRBJ2-1,14,TRBV4-1,TGCGCCAGCAGCCAATCTCCTGCGACTTCTGAGCAGTTCTTC,CASSQSPATSEQFF
.,.,TRBJ2-1,15,TRBV18,TGTGCCAGCTCACCAGACTCGAGCTCCTACAATGAGCAGTTCTTC,CASSPDSSSYNEQFF
.,few,TRBJ2-1,16,TRBV19,TGTGCCAGTAGTATGGGGTGGTGGCGGGGCGGCGATGAGCAGTTCTTC,CASSMGWWRGGDEQFF
TRBD1,few,TRBJ2-3,16,TRBV4-3,TGCGCCAGCAGCCAAGAAAGGGGGACAGGGGCAGATACGCAGTATTTT,CASSQERGTGADTQYF
.,.,TRBJ1-1,15,TRBV19,TGTGCCAGTAGCCCCGGAAAGGGAGGAAACACTGAAGCTTTCTTT,CASSPGKGGNTEAFF
.,.,TRBJ1-6,15,TRBV2,TGTGCCAGCAGTGACAGGGAATCCTATAATTCACCCCTCCACTTT,CASSDRESYNSPLHF
.,.,TRBJ1-5,16,TRBV28,TGTGCCAGCAGTTTAGGAGGGGCCCCTAGCAATCAGCCCCAGCATTTT,CASSLGGAPSNQPQHF
.,.,TRBJ2-5,15,TRBV27,TGTGCCAGCAGTTTATCGCAGCAGGGACTGGAGACCCAGTACTTC,CASSLSQQGLETQYF
TRBD1,few,TRBJ2-7,13,TRBV6-1,TGTGCCAGCTCCCCGACAGGGGGCTACGAGCAGTACTTC,CASSPTGGYEQYF
.,.,TRBJ2-6,21,TRBV5-1,TGCGCCAGCAGCTTGGCCGCAGAGACAGGCACCGACCTCTCTGGGGCCAACGTCCTGACTTTC,CASSLAAETGTDLSGANVLTF
.,.,TRBJ1-6,18,TRBV27,TGTGCCAGCAGCTCGGGTGTGGGTTTAAAATCCTATAATTCACCCCTCCACTTT,CASSSGVGLKSYNSPLHF
TRBD1,.,TRBJ1-1,12,TRBV30,TGTGCCATGCAGGGGGTTCGGACTGAAGCTTTCTTT,CAMQGVRTEAFF
.,.,TRBJ1-5,15,TRBV5-6,TGTGCCAGCAGCTTGTCCGGGTTGAATAGTCAGCCCCAGCATTTT,CASSLSGLNSQPQHF
.,.,TRBJ2-7,13,TRBV7-2,TGTGCCAGCAGCCAAACGCATACCTACGAGCAGTACTTC,CASSQTHTYEQYF
.,.,TRBJ1-1,15,TRBV4-1,TGCGCCAGCAGCCAAGAAGCGGATTTGAACACTGAAGCTTTCTTT,CASSQEADLNTEAFF
TRBD1,.,TRBJ2-2,13,TRBV28,TGTGCCAGCAGACGACAGGGGTCCGGGGAGCTGTTTTTT,CASRRQGSGELFF
TRBD1,.,TRBJ2-7,11,TRBV27,TGTGCCAGCGGACAGGGGGACGAGCAGTACTTC,CASGQGDEQYF
.,few,TRBJ1-4,11,TRBV18,TGTGCCAGCTCACCAAGCGAAAAACTGTTTTTT,CASSPSEKLFF
.,.,TRBJ2-3,15,TRBV7-6,TGTGCCAGCAGCCCCGCTCTAAGGGGAACAGATACGCAGTATTTT,CASSPALRGTDTQYF
TRBD1,.,TRBJ1-5,16,TRBV19,TGTGCCAGTAGTCCTAGGGACAGGGGGCCCAATCAGCCCCAGCATTTT,CASSPRDRGPNQPQHF
TRBD2,.,TRBJ2-3,16,TRBV19,TGTGCCAGTACCCCGGGAGGCAGTCAAGTTGGCGTTACGCAGTATTTT,CASTPGGSQVGVTQYF
.,.,TRBJ1-4,13,TRBV2,TGTGCAAGCAATGAAAGACAGGAGGAAAAACTGTTTTTT,CASNERQEEKLFF
.,.,TRBJ2-1,15,TRBV29-1,TGCAGCGCCCCCCATGGGCTAGCGATCTACAATGAGCAGTTCTTC,CSAPHGLAIYNEQFF
TRBD2,.,TRBJ2-1,16,TRBV7-7,TGTGCCAGCAGCTTATCTGGGACTAGAAGGAACAATGAGCAGTTCTTC,CASSLSGTRRNNEQFF
TRBD2,.,TRBJ2-3,18,TRBV19,TGTGCCAGTAGTATTAGCGGGGCAGGATATTCTAGCACAGATACGCAGTATTTT,CASSISGAGYSSTDTQYF
TRBD1,.,TRBJ2-3,14,TRBV5-4,TGTGCCAGCAGCTTAGTACAGGGGCCCGATACGCAGTATTTT,CASSLVQGPDTQYF
.,.,TRBJ1-2,15,TRBV5-4,TGTGCCAGCAGCTTTAGAACAGGGTCAGGCTATGGCTACACCTTC,CASSFRTGSGYGYTF
.,.,TRBJ2-7,11,TRBV5-4,TGTGCCAGCAGCCGGGACTACGAGCAGTACTTC,CASSRDYEQYF
.,once,TRBJ2-7,15,TRBV19,TGTGCCAGTAGTCCCCGTAGGGGCCGCTCCTACGAGCAGTACTTC,CASSPRRGRSYEQYF
TRBD2,.,TRBJ2-1,15,TRBV5-6,TGTGCCAGCAGCTTGATCCTAGCGGGAGTGAATGAGCAGTTCTTC,CASSLILAGVNEQFF
.,.,TRBJ2-7,15,TRBV11-2,TGTGCCAGCAGCTTAGTTGGGACAAGGAGCTACGAGCAGTACTTC,CASSLVGTRSYEQYF
.,once,TRBJ1-2,12,TRBV4-2,TGTGCCAGCAGCCAAGGGACGGGGGGCTACACCTTC,CASSQGTGGYTF
.,.,TRBJ1-4,15,TRBV2,TGTGCCAGCAAAAGGCCGGGGGGTAGTAATGAAAAACTGTTTTTT,CASKRPGGSNEKLFF
TRBD1,.,TRBJ2-7,15,TRBV5-8,TGTGCCAGCAGCTTGGTCGGACAGGGCTCCTACGAGCAGTACTTC,CASSLVGQGSYEQYF
TRBD2,.,TRBJ2-2,16,TRBV5-6,TGTGCCAGCAGCATCCGACTAGCGGGAAACACCGGGGAGCTGTTTTTT,CASSIRLAGNTGELFF
.,.,TRBJ2-1,13,TRBV11-2,TGTGCCAGCAGCTTAGATCCGAGGTCTCCCCAGTTCTTC,CASSLDPRSPQFF
TRBD1,.,TRBJ1-3,13,TRBV2,TGTGCCAGCAGACAGGGGGCTGCAAACACCATATATTTT,CASRQGAANTIYF
TRBD1,.,TRBJ2-7,13,TRBV7-9,TGTGCCAGCAGCTTAGCGTCCCGGGACAGGGAGTACTTC,CASSLASRDREYF
.,.,TRBJ2-5,14,TRBV4-2,TGTGCCAGCAGCCACAGGGGACCGAGGGAGACCCAGTACTTC,CASSHRGPRETQYF
TRBD1,.,TRBJ2-7,14,TRBV27,TGTGCCAGCAGTTCGTTGACAGGGTGGAACGAGCAGTACTTC,CASSSLTGWNEQYF
.,.,TRBJ2-3,15,TRBV7-2,TGTGCCAGCAGCTTACAGGGAAGCGGGACAGATACGCAGTATTTT,CASSLQGSGTDTQYF
.,.,TRBJ1-2,16,TRBV19,TGTGCCAGTAGTATCGGGACAAGGAGTTATAACTATGGCTACACCTTC,CASSIGTRSYNYGYTF
TRBD2,.,TRBJ2-2,15,TRBV6-1,TGTGCCAGCTTACACACTAGCGGGAGCTCCGGGGAGCTGTTTTTT,CASLHTSGSSGELFF
.,few,TRBJ1-1,13,TRBV28,TGTGCCAGCAGTTTACCGGGAAACACTGAAGCTTTCTTT,CASSLPGNTEAFF
TRBD2,.,TRBJ2-7,13,TRBV27,TGTGCCAGCAGTTTCGGCGGGGGATACGAGCAGTACTTC,CASSFGGGYEQYF
.,.,TRBJ2-6,14,TRBV9,TGTGCCAGCAGCGTGCAGGCTGGGGCCAACGTCCTGACTTTC,CASSVQAGANVLTF
.,.,TRBJ1-2,16,TRBV2,TGTGCCAGCAGTGAAAATGTACGGGTTTCTAACTATGGCTACACCTTC,CASSENVRVSNYGYTF
.,.,TRBJ2-7,15,TRBV5-6,TGTGCCAGCAGCTTGGTCGGGGAGCCTCTTGTCGAGCAGTACTTC,CASSLVGEPLVEQYF
TRBD2,.,TRBJ2-1,15,TRBV7-9,TGTGCCAGCAGGGGCAAGCGGGAACGAGTAAATGAGCAGTTCTTC,CASRGKRERVNEQFF
.,.,TRBJ2-1,10,TRBV5-4,TGTGCCAGCAGCGAGGATGAGCAGTTCTTC,CASSEDEQFF
.,.,TRBJ1-3,14,TRBV27,TGTGCCAGCGGAGCGACGGGCTCTGGAAACACCATATATTTT,CASGATGSGNTIYF
.,.,TRBJ1-4,12,TRBV6-6,TGTGCCAGCAACCTGGGGAGTGAAAAACTGTTTTTT,CASNLGSEKLFF
.,.,TRBJ2-1,14,TRBV29-1,TGCAGCGTTGGATTGAACCAACAACACAATGAGCAGTTCTTC,CSVGLNQQHNEQFF